These 3 T cell receptor beta chains were sequenced from one sample in a study of T cell repertoires in cytomegalovirus infection. A single record per CDR3 protein comes from TCRdb applying MiXCR to the reads. The repertoire consists of around 530,000 distinct CDR3 sequences, with around a quarter occurring once and the leading ten covering 13%. The sample taken for sequencing was PBMCs. The origin of the receptors is a human donor in good health (CMV status not recorded). Some clones in this sample may be carry-over from other donors' samples.

V usage is TRBV7-9 and J usage is TRBJ1-1, with D maybe TRBD1 (6 bases). V gave up 3 bases and J gave up 7 bases, with 15 bases separating them. Germline assignment: CDR1 SEHNR and CDR2 FQNEAQ (reference sequence). The CDR3 length is 14 residues. The CDR3 bases are TGTGCCAGCAGCTTCTCAACGGGGGCTGGTGAAGCTTTCTTT. Translated: CASSFSTGAGEAFF. Combining the CDR3 with reference TRBV7-9 and TRBJ1-1 gives the whole variable domain DTGVSQNPRHKITKRGQNVTFRCDPISEHNRLYWYRQTLGQGPEFLTYFQNEAQLEKSRLLSDRFSAERPKGSFSTLEIQRTEQGDSAMYLCASSFSTGAGEAFFGQGTRLTVV.

V and J are TRBV19 and TRBJ2-1; weak D call: TRBD2 (5 bases). This CDR3 region has 15 residues. CDR1 and CDR2 from the germline V gene are LNHDA and SQIVND (reference sequence). V was cut by 9 bases and J by 0 bases, with 15 bases left in between. The DNA of the CDR3 is TGTGCCAGCTCGGGTAGCGCCAGCTCCTACAATGAGCAGTTCTTC. This gives the protein CASSGSASSYNEQFF.

This clonotype has only a few counts. V and J are TRBV27 and TRBJ2-1; possibly TRBD1 for D (6 bases). The germline gives CDR1 MNHEY, CDR2 SMNVEV (reference sequence). The CDR3 totals 14 residues. V was shortened by 5 bases and J by 11 bases, with 19 bases between the two germline ends. The CDR3 DNA reads TGTGCCAGCAGTCCTGGGACACGCAACTCGCAGCAGTTCTTC. This sequence encodes CASSPGTRNSQQFF.